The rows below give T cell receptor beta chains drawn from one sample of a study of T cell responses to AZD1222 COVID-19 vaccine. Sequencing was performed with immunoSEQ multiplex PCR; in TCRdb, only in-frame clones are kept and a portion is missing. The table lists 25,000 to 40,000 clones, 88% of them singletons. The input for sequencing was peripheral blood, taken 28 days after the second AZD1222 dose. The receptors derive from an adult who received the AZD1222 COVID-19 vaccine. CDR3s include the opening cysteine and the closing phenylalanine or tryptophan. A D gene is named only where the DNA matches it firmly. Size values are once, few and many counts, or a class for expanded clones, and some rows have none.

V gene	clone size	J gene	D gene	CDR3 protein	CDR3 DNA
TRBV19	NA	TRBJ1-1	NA	CASTNSVNTEAFF	TGTGCCAGTACGAACAGCGTGAACACTGAAGCTTTCTTT
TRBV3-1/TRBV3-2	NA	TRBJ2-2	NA	CASSPPVPGELFF	TGTGCCAGCAGCCCCCCCGTTCCCGGGGAGCTGTTTTTT
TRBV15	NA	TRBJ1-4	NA	CATSRDPDRPKLFF	TGTGCCACCAGCAGAGATCCCGACAGGCCAAAACTGTTTTTT
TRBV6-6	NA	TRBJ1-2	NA	CASNLETRYGYTF	TGTGCCAGCAATCTTGAGACCCGCTATGGCTACACCTTC
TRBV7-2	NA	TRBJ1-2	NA	CASSSGLTGHKHGYTF	TGTGCCAGCAGCTCCGGATTAACGGGACATAAACATGGCTACACCTTC
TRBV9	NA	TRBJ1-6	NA	CASSDTKGGLDSPLHF	TGTGCCAGCAGCGACACAAAGGGTGGGTTGGATTCACCCCTCCACTTT
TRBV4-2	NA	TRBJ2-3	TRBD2	CASSQGTSGGFSTDTQYF	TGTGCCAGCAGCCAGGGGACTAGCGGGGGGTTTAGCACAGATACGCAGTATTTT
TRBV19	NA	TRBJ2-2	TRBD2	CATATSGAAGELFF	TGTGCCACCGCCACTAGCGGGGCCGCCGGGGAGCTGTTTTTT
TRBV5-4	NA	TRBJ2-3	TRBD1	CASNDRGQVLADTQYF	TGTGCCAGCAACGACAGGGGGCAAGTTCTTGCAGATACGCAGTATTTT
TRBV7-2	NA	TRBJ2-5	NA	CASSRSAGSAETQYF	TGTGCCAGCAGCAGGAGTGCAGGGTCGGCGGAGACCCAGTACTTC
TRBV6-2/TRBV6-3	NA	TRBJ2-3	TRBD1	CASSSTGVTDTQYF	TGTGCCAGCAGTTCCACAGGGGTCACAGATACGCAGTATTTT
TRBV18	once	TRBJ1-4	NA	CASSQGEHEKLFF	TGTGCCAGCTCACAGGGGGAGCACGAAAAACTGTTTTTT
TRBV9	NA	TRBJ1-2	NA	CASSARGDLANYGYTF	TGTGCCAGCAGCGCAAGGGGGGACCTTGCTAACTATGGCTACACCTTC
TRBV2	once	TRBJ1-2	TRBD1	CASSVRTGLIGYGYTF	TGTGCCAGCAGTGTTCGGACAGGGTTGATCGGCTATGGCTACACCTTC
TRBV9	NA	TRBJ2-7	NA	CASSDRADGSYEQYF	TGTGCCAGCAGCGATAGAGCGGACGGATCCTACGAGCAGTACTTC
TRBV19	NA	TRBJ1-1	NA	CASMKNTEAFF	TGTGCCAGTATGAAGAACACTGAAGCTTTCTTT
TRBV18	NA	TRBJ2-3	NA	CASSPPNAFGTDTQYF	TGTGCCAGCTCACCACCAAACGCGTTTGGCACAGATACGCAGTATTTT
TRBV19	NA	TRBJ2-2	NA	CASSRSGNRDTGELFF	TGTGCCAGTAGTAGGTCCGGGAACAGGGACACCGGGGAGCTGTTTTTT
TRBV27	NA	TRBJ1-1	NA	CASSVQGWNTEAFF	TGTGCCAGCAGTGTCCAGGGGTGGAACACTGAAGCTTTCTTT
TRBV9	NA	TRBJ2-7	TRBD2	CASSLRTSGIEQYF	TGTGCCAGCAGCCTTCGGACTAGCGGGATCGAGCAGTACTTC
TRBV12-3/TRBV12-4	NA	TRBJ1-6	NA	CASSLGGGSPLHF	TGTGCCAGCAGTTTGGGGGGAGGGTCACCCCTCCACTTT
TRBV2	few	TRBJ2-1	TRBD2	CASSEVPSGAQNNEQFF	TGTGCCAGCAGTGAAGTCCCTAGCGGGGCCCAAAACAATGAGCAGTTCTTC
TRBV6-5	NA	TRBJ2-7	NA	CASYNAHPYEQYF	TGTGCCAGCTATAATGCGCATCCCTACGAGCAGTACTTC
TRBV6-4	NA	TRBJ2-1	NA	CASSDSKTPKPQAENEQFF	TGTGCCAGCAGTGACTCGAAGACACCGAAGCCCCAAGCGGAAAATGAGCAGTTCTTC
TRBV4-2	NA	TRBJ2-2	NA	CASSLGGITGELFF	TGTGCCAGCAGCCTAGGGGGAATCACCGGGGAGCTGTTTTTT
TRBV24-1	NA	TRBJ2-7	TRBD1	CATSARGQGVYEQYF	TGTGCCACCAGTGCGCGAGGACAGGGGGTATACGAGCAGTACTTC
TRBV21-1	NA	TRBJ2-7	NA	CASSKLGRESYEQYF	TGTGCCAGCAGCAAATTGGGCAGGGAGTCCTACGAGCAGTACTTC
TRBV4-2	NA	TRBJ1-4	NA	CASSQVLSANEKLFF	TGTGCCAGCAGCCAAGTTTTATCGGCTAATGAAAAACTGTTTTTT
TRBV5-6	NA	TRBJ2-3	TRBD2	CASSLLSGLAVDTQYF	TGTGCCAGCAGCTTACTCTCGGGACTAGCAGTAGATACGCAGTATTTT
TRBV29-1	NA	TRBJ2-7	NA	CSVVVRGYEQYF	TGCAGCGTTGTAGTCAGGGGCTACGAGCAGTACTTC
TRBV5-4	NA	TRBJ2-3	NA	CASSLAQNTDTQYF	TGTGCCAGCAGCTTGGCTCAGAACACAGATACGCAGTATTTT
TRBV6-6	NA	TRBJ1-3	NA	CASSYLGLVSGNTIYF	TGTGCCAGCAGTTACCTCGGGTTAGTCTCTGGAAACACCATATATTTT
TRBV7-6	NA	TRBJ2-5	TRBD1	CASSLGTGGRKTQYF	TGTGCCAGCAGCTTAGGTACAGGGGGCAGGAAGACCCAGTACTTC
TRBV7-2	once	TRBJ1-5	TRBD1	CASSLRATGVSNQPQHF	TGTGCCAGCAGCTTACGGGCAACAGGGGTAAGCAATCAGCCCCAGCATTTT
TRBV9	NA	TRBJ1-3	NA	CASSVGGNSGNTIYF	TGTGCCAGCAGCGTCGGTGGAAACTCTGGAAACACCATATATTTT
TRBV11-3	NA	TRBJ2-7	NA	CASSRHGLSSYEQYF	TGTGCCAGCAGTCGACACGGGTTAAGCTCCTACGAGCAGTACTTC
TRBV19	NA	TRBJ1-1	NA	CASSNGRGPANTEAFF	TGTGCCAGTAGTAACGGACGGGGACCGGCGAACACTGAAGCTTTCTTT
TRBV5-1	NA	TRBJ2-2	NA	CASSLYREETGELFF	TGCGCCAGCAGCCTCTACAGGGAAGAGACCGGGGAGCTGTTTTTT
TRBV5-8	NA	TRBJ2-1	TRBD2	CASSLKTGTSFTEQFF	TGTGCCAGCAGCTTGAAAACCGGGACTAGCTTTACTGAGCAGTTCTTC
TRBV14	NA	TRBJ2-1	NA	CASSQDRGAVGDEQFF	TGTGCCAGCAGCCAAGATAGGGGCGCGGTTGGCGATGAGCAGTTCTTC
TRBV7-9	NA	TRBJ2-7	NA	CASSYPRGGAGSEQYF	TGTGCCAGCAGCTATCCTCGAGGAGGGGCAGGATCCGAGCAGTACTTC
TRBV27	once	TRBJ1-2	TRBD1	CASSLSVGRQGDGYTF	TGTGCCAGCAGTTTATCGGTGGGTCGACAGGGCGATGGCTACACCTTC